The rows below give T cell receptor beta chains drawn from one sample of a study of Ad26.COV2.S vaccination and SARS-CoV-2 variants. Profiled with immunoSEQ multiplex PCR; TCRdb holds only in-frame clones, not every one. The sample has 350,000 to 400,000 clones, less than 90% seen once; the top ten hold roughly 3.5%. The sample here was peripheral blood, taken in a trial of Ad26.COV2.S vaccine versus placebo. These receptor sequences come from a person aged 18 to 59 who received the Ad26.COV2.S COVID-19 vaccine or a placebo. CDR3s include the opening cysteine and the closing phenylalanine or tryptophan. A D gene is named only where the DNA matches it firmly. Clone size is given for some rows only: seen once, a few or many times, or a class if the clone is expanded.

J | D | V | size | DNA | CDR3
TRBJ2-3 | . | TRBV5-4 | . | TGTGCCAGCAGCTCGAACAAGTTAGATCGGCGCCAGGCAGCAGATACGCAGTATTTT | CASSSNKLDRRQAADTQYF
TRBJ1-6 | . | TRBV19 | few | TGTGCCAGTAGTACAGGGGAAAATTCACCCCTCCACTTT | CASSTGENSPLHF
TRBJ2-3 | . | TRBV7-2 | . | TGTGCCAGCAGCTTAGGGGGGCATGCAGATACGCAGTATTTT | CASSLGGHADTQYF
TRBJ1-4 | TRBD1 | TRBV5-5 | . | TGTGCCAGCAGCTTGGCCCCAGGGGGACGAAAACTGTTTTTT | CASSLAPGGRKLFF
TRBJ2-3 | TRBD2 | TRBV7-8 | . | TGTGCCAGCAGCTGGGACGGGGGGGCTAGCACAGATACGCAGTATTTT | CASSWDGGASTDTQYF
TRBJ1-2 | TRBD1 | TRBV19 | . | TGTGCCAGTACCAAAGACAGGGCCTATGGCTACACCTTC | CASTKDRAYGYTF
TRBJ1-2 | . | TRBV6-1 | . | TGTGCCAGCAGTGACCCACCCCACGGACAGTGGGATGGCTACACCTTC | CASSDPPHGQWDGYTF
TRBJ2-1 | TRBD1 | TRBV5-4 | . | TGTGCCAGCAGCTTACAGGGGGGCGCCTACAATGAGCAGTTCTTC | CASSLQGGAYNEQFF
TRBJ2-7 | TRBD2 | TRBV27 | . | TGTGCCAGCAGCCGGGCCGGGGGGAACTACGAGCAGTACTTC | CASSRAGGNYEQYF
TRBJ1-4 | TRBD1 | TRBV3-1/TRBV3-2 | . | TGTGCCAGCAGCCGCCAGGACAGGGGGCATGAAAAACTGTTTTTT | CASSRQDRGHEKLFF
TRBJ2-7 | TRBD1 | TRBV11-2 | . | TGTGCCAGCAGCTTAGATTGGGTTGGACAGGGGGCTGATCAGTACTTC | CASSLDWVGQGADQYF
TRBJ2-1 | TRBD1 | TRBV6-6 | . | TGTGCCAGCAGTCCTGGCGAAGGGGGCAGGTACAATGAGCAGTTCTTC | CASSPGEGGRYNEQFF
TRBJ2-7 | TRBD2 | TRBV6-2/TRBV6-3 | . | TGTGCCAGCAGTTACTCTGCTAGCGGGGGCCAACGAGCATACTTC | CASSYSASGGQRAYF
TRBJ2-1 | TRBD1 | TRBV6-4 | . | TGTGCCAGCAGTGAATCCACAGGGGAATACAATGAGCAGTTCTTC | CASSESTGEYNEQFF
TRBJ1-2 | . | TRBV24-1 | . | TGTGCCACCAGTGATCCGAGTGGTAACTATGGCTACACCTTC | CATSDPSGNYGYTF
TRBJ1-4 | . | TRBV18 | . | TGTGCCAGCTCACCATACTCGGCACAGCGGGATGAAAAACTGTTTTTT | CASSPYSAQRDEKLFF
TRBJ1-6 | TRBD1 | TRBV7-2 | . | TGTGCCAGCAGCCCGCGGGGACAGGGAAGCTCCTATAATTCACCCCTCCACTTT | CASSPRGQGSSYNSPLHF
TRBJ2-7 | . | TRBV5-6 | . | TGTGCCAGCAGCTTGGGCGGGACCTCAGGCTACGAGCAGTACTTC | CASSLGGTSGYEQYF
TRBJ2-5 | . | TRBV6-5 | . | TGTGCCAGCAGTTACGAGCGCTCCCCATGGGTTCGGACCCAGTACTTC | CASSYERSPWVRTQYF
TRBJ1-2 | . | TRBV16 | few | TGTGCCAGCAGCCCGCACACAGGGCCCTTCAGCGATGGCTACACCTTC | CASSPHTGPFSDGYTF
TRBJ2-1 | . | TRBV4-1 | . | TGCGCCAGCAGCCTTCCTCCGGGCGGGACAGCCTACAATGAGCAGTTCTTC | CASSLPPGGTAYNEQFF
TRBJ1-2 | . | TRBV6-4 | . | TGTGCCAGCAGGGGGACGGTAACGGGCACCTACACCTTC | CASRGTVTGTYTF
TRBJ1-5 | . | TRBV7-2 | . | TGTGCCAGCAGCTTATGGGGAGACCAGCCCCAGCATTTT | CASSLWGDQPQHF
TRBJ1-2 | . | TRBV20-1 | . | TGCAGTGCATCGGGGGATAATGGCTACACCTTC | CSASGDNGYTF
TRBJ2-1 | . | TRBV11-1 | once | TGTGCCAGCAGCTTAGGGACAGGGAGGGAACTAGATGAGCAGTTCTTC | CASSLGTGRELDEQFF
TRBJ2-5 | . | TRBV5-4 | . | TGTGCCAGCAGCTTGGTGGGCCCGCCAGAGACCCAGTACTTC | CASSLVGPPETQYF
TRBJ2-2 | . | TRBV19 | . | TGTGCCAGTGCCCCACTGGAAGGGAGCGGGGAGCTGTTTTTT | CASAPLEGSGELFF
TRBJ1-2 | . | TRBV19 | . | TGTGCCAGCACTTGGAATCCCAGGGATGGCTACACCTTC | CASTWNPRDGYTF
TRBJ2-5 | . | TRBV3-1/TRBV3-2 | . | TGTGCCAGCAGCCATGGCCAGGGGGAGACCCAGTACTTC | CASSHGQGETQYF
TRBJ1-2 | . | TRBV28 | . | TGTGCCAGCAGTCTCATACAGGGAAGCTATGGCTACACCTTC | CASSLIQGSYGYTF
TRBJ1-5 | . | TRBV15 | . | TGTGCCACCAGCAGAGATCCCCAGGGCAATCAGCCCCAGCATTTT | CATSRDPQGNQPQHF
TRBJ1-2 | . | TRBV6-5 | . | TGTGCCAGCAGGCCCGACAGAATATATGGCTACACCTTC | CASRPDRIYGYTF
TRBJ1-2 | . | TRBV3-1/TRBV3-2 | . | TGTGCCAGCAGGCGAGAGGGAAGCTCTGGCTATGGCTACACCTTC | CASRREGSSGYGYTF